Presented here are 10 T cell receptor beta chains from one specimen sequenced in a study of Ad26.COV2.S vaccination and SARS-CoV-2 variants. Method: immunoSEQ multiplex PCR; TCRdb's copy keeps in-frame clones and lacks some. The table lists about 350,000 clones, about 90% of them singletons. The source was peripheral blood, collected after recovery from COVID-19. All receptors derive from a human donor who had recovered from COVID-19.

This rearrangement joins TRBV7-9 to TRBJ2-1, with D maybe TRBD1 (6 bases). The CDR3 totals 12 residues. V was cut by 2 bases and J by 7 bases, with 6 bases left in between. Germline assignment: CDR1 SEHNR and CDR2 FQNEAQ (reference sequence). CDR3 sequence: CASSLQGNEQFF. Written as DNA, the CDR3 is TGTGCCAGCAGCTTACAGGGGAATGAGCAGTTCTTC. Complete variable domain (other parts from reference TRBV7-9 and TRBJ2-1): DTGVSQNPRHKITKRGQNVTFRCDPISEHNRLYWYRQTLGQGPEFLTYFQNEAQLEKSRLLSDRFSAERPKGSFSTLEIQRTEQGDSAMYLCASSLQGNEQFFGPGTRLTVL.

V gene TRBV7-9 combines with J gene TRBJ2-3; TRBD2 is a possible D gene (6 bases). Per germline, CDR1 SEHNR and CDR2 FQNEAQ (reference sequence). This CDR3 spans 16 amino acids. Trimming cost V 2 bases and J 4 bases, with 16 bases left between them. The CDR3: CASSLTAPRGSDTQYF. For the CDR3, the DNA is TGTGCCAGCAGCTTAACCGCTCCACGGGGGTCAGATACGCAGTATTTT. The whole variable domain, filled in from reference TRBV7-9 and TRBJ2-3, reads DTGVSQNPRHKITKRGQNVTFRCDPISEHNRLYWYRQTLGQGPEFLTYFQNEAQLEKSRLLSDRFSAERPKGSFSTLEIQRTEQGDSAMYLCASSLTAPRGSDTQYFGPGTRLTVL.

The chain joins TRBV6-5 to TRBJ2-7; 7 positions agree with TRBD1. CDR1 is MNHEY, CDR2 SVGAGI, per germline. After removal of 8 bases from V and 1 base from J, the junction contained 5 bases not matched to a gene. The CDR3 has 13 amino acids. For the CDR3, the DNA is TGTGCCAGCCATATGGGACAGTCCTACGAGCAGTACTTC. Translated: CASHMGQSYEQYF.

Only a few counts were recorded for this clone. This chain uses TRBV29-1 with TRBJ2-7; D may be TRBD1 (6 bases). V lost 7 bases, J lost 0 bases, and 13 bases lay in between. Germline V CDR1 and CDR2: SQVTM, ANQGSEA. The CDR3 is 13 amino acids. The CDR3 DNA sequence: TGCAGCGGGACCGGGACACACTCCTACGAGCAGTACTTC. Translation gives CSGTGTHSYEQYF.

The chain combines TRBV3-1 (or the pseudogene TRBV3-2) with TRBJ2-3; TRBD2 aligns across 9 bases. CDR1 and CDR2 from the germline V gene are LGHDT and YNNKEL (reference sequence). This CDR3 is built from 17 residues. Trimming took 3 bases from V and 4 from J; bases not matched to a gene: 11. The CDR3 nucleotides read TGTGCCAGCAGCCATGAACTAGCGGGTTGGGGCCCAGATACGCAGTATTTT. Its translation: CASSHELAGWGPDTQYF.

The CDR3 sequence is CASSQRGAGGPETQYF. The CDR3 DNA follows: TGTGCCAGCAGCCAAAGGGGAGCGGGGGGGCCGGAGACCCAGTACTTC. The chain recombines TRBV3-1 (or the pseudogene TRBV3-2) with TRBJ2-5; 10 bases align to TRBD2. The CDR3 consists of 16 residues. V lost 2 bases and J lost 5; bases outside the gene matches: 8. CDR1 is LGHDT, CDR2 YNNKEL, per germline (reference sequence).

In its sample, this clone was seen once. The chain employs TRBV9 and TRBJ1-2; D unresolved. Germline CDR1 and CDR2: SGDLS and YYNGEE. Trimming took 2 bases from V and 3 from J, leaving 14 bases between them. The CDR3 length is 15 residues. The CDR3 region is CASSVSSGYDYGYTF. In nucleotides, the CDR3 is TGTGCCAGCAGCGTTTCGTCCGGGTACGACTATGGCTACACCTTC.

The chain is built from TRBV5-1 and TRBJ2-7, with 9 bases identical to TRBD2. Trimming removed 2 bases from V and 2 bases from J; junction bases left unmatched: 2. The germline gives CDR1 SGHRS, CDR2 YFSETQ. This CDR3 contains 14 residues. The CDR3 loop reads CASSFSGGTYEQYF. The CDR3, as DNA: TGCGCCAGCAGCTTTAGCGGGGGAACCTACGAGCAGTACTTC.

The chain recombines TRBV7-2 with TRBJ2-1, with 11 nucleotides matching TRBD2. The CDR3 totals 15 residues. J lost 9 bases, V lost 6 bases, and 10 bases had no gene match. Germline values: CDR1 SGHTA, CDR2 FQGNSA. As DNA, the CDR3 is TGTGCCAGCAGGCTTAGGGTAGCGGGGGGGCCTGAGCAGTTCTTC. Translation gives CASRLRVAGGPEQFF.

The CDR3 DNA is TGTGCCAGCAGTTATCAACCGGGGTACAATGAGCAGTTCTTC. This codes for CASSYQPGYNEQFF. The chain uses TRBV6-5 and TRBJ2-1, with D perhaps TRBD2 (5 bases). CDR1 is MNHEY, CDR2 SVGAGI, per germline. V was clipped by 3 bases and J by 4 bases, with 10 bases between them. The CDR3 has 14 residues.